One sample yielded the 27 T cell receptor beta chains listed below, sequenced in a study of blood T cell repertoires in COVID-19. Sequenced by immunoSEQ multiplex PCR; TCRdb stores in-frame clones only, minus some. The table has roughly 40,000 clones, 92% seen once. The specimen was peripheral blood. The receptor source for this set is a man over 45 with active COVID-19.

The CDR3 reads CATSEVGSYNEQFF. In DNA, the CDR3 is TGTGCCACTTCAGAGGTGGGGAGTTACAATGAGCAGTTCTTC. The genes are TRBV24-1 and TRBJ2-1; possibly TRBD2 for D (5 bases). This CDR3 contains 14 residues. Trimming took off 10 bases at V and 4 bases at J, with 16 bases between the two ends. CDR1 is KGHDR, CDR2 SFDVKD, per germline.

The chain has TRBV5-1 and TRBJ1-3; D is unresolved. CDR3 size: 13 residues. With 7 bases removed from V and 0 bases from J, the gap between germline ends came to 8 bases. Germline V gene data show CDR1 as SGHRS and CDR2 as YFSETQ. The CDR3 spells CASASYSGNTIYF. The CDR3 coding sequence is TGCGCCAGCGCCTCCTACTCTGGAAACACCATATATTTT.

J is TRBJ2-7 and V is TRBV27, with D possibly being TRBD1 (5 bases). The CDR3 sequence is 14 residues long. From germline, CDR1 is MNHEY and CDR2 SMNVEV (reference sequence). Trimming removed 8 bases at V and 2 bases at J, with 16 bases between. CDR3 region: CASSDRKKPYEQYF. The CDR3 DNA follows: TGTGCCAGCTCCGACAGAAAAAAACCCTACGAGCAGTACTTC.

The rearrangement uses TRBV6-5 and TRBJ1-6, with 7 bases identical to TRBD1. This CDR3 is built from 15 residues. J lost 7 bases, V lost 3 bases, and 6 bases had no gene match. Per the germline V gene, CDR1 is MNHEY and CDR2 is SVGAGI. The CDR3 reads CASSYTTGSNSPLHF. The CDR3 region has the DNA TGTGCCAGCAGTTATACGACAGGGAGCAATTCACCCCTCCACTTT.

The chain combines TRBV18 with TRBJ1-4; D remains unclear. Germline loops: CDR1 KGHSH, CDR2 LQKENI. The CDR3 contains 14 residues. The V gene lost 2 bases and the J gene lost 5 bases, with 9 bases spanning the gap. CDR3 DNA: TGTGCCAGCTCACCAATCGGGTCCAATGAAAAACTGTTTTTT. It encodes CASSPIGSNEKLFF.

The chain recombines TRBV4-2 with TRBJ2-3, with D possibly being TRBD1 (6 bases). The CDR3 has 14 residues. Deletions cut 4 bases from V and 6 bases from J, with 14 bases between. Germline lookup yields CDR1 LGHNA and CDR2 YNFKEQ. The CDR3 protein is CASSRAVTGDTQYF. The CDR3 nucleotides are TGTGCCAGCAGCCGAGCTGTAACAGGGGATACGCAGTATTTT.

The chain is built from TRBV2 and TRBJ2-4; 8 nucleotides align to TRBD2. The CDR3 runs to 14 residues. Germline V gives CDR1 SNHLY, CDR2 FYNNEI. With 11 bases clipped from V and 6 bases from J, the junction kept 12 bases outside the gene matches. The CDR3 reads CASRAGLAGNIQYF. The CDR3 nucleotides read TGTGCCTCCCGGGCGGGGCTAGCGGGAAACATTCAGTACTTC.

The chain links TRBV6-5 to TRBJ2-1, with D perhaps TRBD2 (6 bases). The length of the CDR3 is 15 residues. In germline, CDR1 is MNHEY, CDR2 SVGAGI. The V end lost 6 bases, the J end lost 0 bases, and 12 bases lay between the germline ends. The DNA for the CDR3 is TGTGCCAGCAGACCGGGGGTTACCTCCTACAATGAGCAGTTCTTC. It encodes CASRPGVTSYNEQFF.

The genes are TRBV29-1 and TRBJ2-3; D call uncertain. The germline V gene encodes CDR1 SQVTM and CDR2 ANQGSEA. V lost 3 bases, J lost 0 bases, and 4 bases lay in between. The CDR3 runs to 12 residues. The CDR3 here is CSVERSTDTQYF. CDR3 DNA: TGCAGCGTTGAGCGGAGCACAGATACGCAGTATTTT.

This clone was seen just once. The chain couples TRBV7-3 to TRBJ2-2; TRBD2 is a possible D gene (6 bases). The CDR3 covers 15 residues. CDR1 is SGHTA, CDR2 FQGTGA, per germline. Trimming left V 8 bases short and J 1 base short, with 14 bases between. The CDR3 coding sequence is TGTGCCAGCGGGGTCCGGACTAAGAACACCGGGGAGCTGTTTTTT. Encoded protein: CASGVRTKNTGELFF.

This clone was detected only once. The chain recombines TRBV10-3 with TRBJ2-7; the match to TRBD1 covers 9 bases. J lost 2 bases, V lost 10 bases, and 6 bases had no gene match. Looked up from germline, CDR1 is ENHRY and CDR2 is SYGVKD. This CDR3 spans 13 amino acids. CDR3 region: CASRGTGPYEQYF. CDR3 sequence (DNA): TGTGCCAGTCGCGGGACAGGGCCCTACGAGCAGTACTTC.

The gene calls are TRBV29-1 and TRBJ2-3, with 9 bases aligning to TRBD1. The CDR3 covers 12 residues. CDR1 and CDR2 (germline): SQVTM, ANQGSEA. The trim removed 7 bases at V and 3 bases at J, leaving 2 bases unmatched. Written as DNA, the CDR3 is TGCAGCGGGGGACAGGGAACAGATACGCAGTATTTT. This encodes CSGGQGTDTQYF.

The chain is built from TRBV28 and TRBJ1-1, with 7 bases identical to TRBD1. Germline CDR1 reads MDHEN; CDR2 reads SYDVKM. The CDR3 extends over 16 amino acids. With V trimmed by 2 bases and J by 1 base, 7 bases remained unmatched. This CDR3 reads CASSLPRDSPNTEAFF. The CDR3 DNA is TGTGCCAGCAGTTTACCCCGGGACAGCCCGAACACTGAAGCTTTCTTT.

V and J are TRBV2 and TRBJ2-7; 14 bases align to TRBD2. Unmatched junction bases numbered 5, after V lost 6 bases and J lost 4 bases. The germline V gene encodes CDR1 SNHLY and CDR2 FYNNEI. The CDR3 has 15 residues. CDR3 protein: CASRRGTSGRYEQYF. The CDR3 nucleotides are TGTGCCAGCAGACGCGGGACTAGCGGGAGATACGAGCAGTACTTC.

This sequence joins TRBV12-3 or TRBV12-4 and TRBJ2-3; unclear D gene. CDR3 length: 13 amino acids. Trimming cost V 5 bases and J 4 bases, with 10 bases left between them. DNA for the CDR3: TGTGCCAGCAGTCCTACTTGGTCAGATACGCAGTATTTT. This translates into CASSPTWSDTQYF.

The chain uses TRBV5-4 and TRBJ1-6, with 8 nucleotides matching TRBD1. The germline V gene has CDR1 SGHNT and CDR2 YYREEE (reference sequence). Trimming at V came to 4 bases and at J to 8 bases, leaving 5 bases not matched to a gene. This CDR3 spans 14 amino acids. The CDR3 reads CASSHNRGDSPLHF. The CDR3, as DNA: TGTGCCAGCAGCCATAACAGGGGGGATTCACCCCTCCACTTT.

V is TRBV5-5 and J is TRBJ1-1; TRBD1 matches 9 bases. V dropped 2 bases and J dropped 11; count of bases not matched to a gene: 13. The CDR3 is made up of 15 amino acids. CDR1 SGHKS and CDR2 YYEKEE come from the germline V gene (reference sequence). The CDR3, as DNA: TGTGCCAGCAGCTTAATTCCTACAGGGGGCGTTGAGGCTTTCTTT. Amino acid sequence: CASSLIPTGGVEAFF.

The chain's CDR3 is CASSFGTSGSSYNEQFF. Written as DNA, the CDR3 is TGTGCCAGCAGTTTTGGGACTAGCGGGAGCTCCTACAATGAGCAGTTCTTC. The V and J genes are TRBV6-4 and TRBJ2-1, with 14 nucleotides matching TRBD2. The CDR3 is 17 residues long. Germline V gene lookup returns CDR1 MRHNA and CDR2 SNTAGT. The junction had 3 bases not matched to a gene; V was cut back by 5 bases and J by 0 bases.

The rearrangement joins TRBV5-1 to TRBJ2-7; D may be TRBD2 (7 bases). Trimming took off 6 bases at V and 3 bases at J, with 16 bases between the two ends. In germline, CDR1 is SGHRS, CDR2 YFSETQ. This CDR3 region has 14 residues. CDR3 coding DNA: TGCGCCAGCACTTCGGGGAGGGGGGTCTACGAGCAGTACTTC. Translation gives CASTSGRGVYEQYF.

The J gene is TRBJ2-3, the V gene TRBV15, with D perhaps matching TRBD2 (6 bases). The CDR3 contains 16 residues. V lost 0 bases, J lost 5 bases, and 15 bases lay in between. The germline CDR1 and CDR2 sequences are LNHNV and YYDKDF (reference sequence). The CDR3 DNA sequence: TGTGCCACCAGCAGAGATATAACGGGAGTTGGAGATACGCAGTATTTT. This gives the protein CATSRDITGVGDTQYF.

V and J are TRBV16 and TRBJ2-7, with TRBD1 matching 11 bases. V shed 0 bases and J 7 bases; nucleotides not matched to a gene: 2. The CDR3 loop spans 14 amino acids. Germline V gene data show CDR1 as KGHSY and CDR2 as FQNENV. The CDR3 region has the DNA TGTGCCAGCAGCCAATCGGGGACAGGGGGTGAGCAGTACTTC. As protein: CASSQSGTGGEQYF. The full variable domain, in which reference TRBV16 and TRBJ2-7 provide the parts outside the CDR3, is GEEVAQTPKHLVRGEGQKAKLYCAPIKGHSYVFWYQQVLKNEFKFLISFQNENVFDETGMPKERFSAKCLPNSPCSLEIQATKLEDSAVYFCASSQSGTGGEQYFGPGTRLTVT.

The J gene is TRBJ2-1, the V gene TRBV27; D may be TRBD2 (5 bases). Germline V gene data show CDR1 as MNHEY and CDR2 as SMNVEV (reference sequence). V was pared by 8 bases and J by 4 bases, with 18 bases between. The CDR3 length is 15 residues. The CDR3 here is CASVKEGGWYNEQFF. Here the CDR3 DNA reads TGTGCCAGCGTCAAAGAAGGCGGGTGGTACAATGAGCAGTTCTTC.

The rearrangement joins TRBV19 to TRBJ2-1, with a weak D call TRBD2 (5 bases). The ends were cut back, 2 bases at V and 3 bases at J, with 20 bases in the middle. This CDR3 contains 18 residues. Germline CDR1 is LNHDA and CDR2 is SQIVND (reference sequence). CDR3 sequence (DNA): TGTGCCAGTAGTATAAGGGCGGTCGGCGGGCTCTACTACAATGAGCAGTTCTTC. Its protein product is CASSIRAVGGLYYNEQFF.

The chain has TRBV7-2 and TRBJ2-5, with 9 bases that match TRBD1. The length of the CDR3 is 15 residues. The junction had 4 bases not matched to a gene; V was cut back by 4 bases and J by 1 base. CDR1 is SGHTA and CDR2 is FQGNSA in the germline V gene. The CDR3 coding sequence is TGTGCCAGCAGCTCGGAGGACAGGGGCCAAGAGACCCAGTACTTC. Residues: CASSSEDRGQETQYF.

The V gene is TRBV28, the J gene TRBJ1-2, with 7 positions matching TRBD1. This CDR3 has 14 amino acids. The V gene's germline CDR1 is MDHEN and CDR2 SYDVKM. V was clipped by 2 bases and J by 3 bases; unmatched bases: 3. The CDR3 DNA reads as TGTGCCAGCAGTTTAACAGGGGCCTACTATGGCTACACCTTC. Its translation is CASSLTGAYYGYTF.

About this clone: An end of the junction differs from the germline gene, which may be a read error. The chain is built from TRBV10-2 and TRBJ2-7, with TRBD1 identical over 8 bases. CDR1 is WSHSY, CDR2 SAAADI, per germline. The CDR3 runs 13 residues. The CDR3 nucleotides are TGCGCCAGCATTAGGACAGGGTCCTACGGGCAGTACTTC. It encodes CASIRTGSYGQYF.

The chain has TRBV23-1 and TRBJ1-2, with 9 bases fitting TRBD1. TRBV23-1 is assigned to the ORF class and has an uncertain function. The CDR3 is 14 residues long. V shed 2 bases, J shed 9 bases, and the junction held 7 bases outside the gene matches. CDR3 residues: CASSQPGTGISYTF. The CDR3 DNA sequence: TGCGCCAGCAGTCAACCCGGGACAGGGATCAGCTACACCTTC.